This entry lists 18 T cell receptor beta chains sequenced from one sample in a study of shared clonotypes between healthy human individuals. Profiled with immunoSEQ multiplex PCR; TCRdb holds only in-frame clones, not every one. The data show about 1.5 million clones, with under 99% seen just once and roughly 0.45% held by the top ten. Sequencing was carried out using naive CD4+ T cells sorted from blood. The subset denotes: CD45RA+ positively selected. The receptors stem from a man under 40 in good health.

The V gene is TRBV7-2, the J gene TRBJ1-2, with 8 bases that match TRBD1. Looked up from germline, CDR1 is SGHTA and CDR2 is FQGNSA. The V gene end was trimmed by 1 base and the J gene end by 4 bases; junction bases not matched to a gene: 5. The CDR3 runs 15 residues. DNA of the CDR3: TGTGCCAGCAGCTTAGTTGCGGGACAGGTCTATGGCTACACCTTC. Amino acids: CASSLVAGQVYGYTF.

The rearrangement uses TRBV9 and TRBJ1-3; D remains unclear. CDR3 length: 16 residues. Trimming took off 3 bases at V and 0 bases at J, with 13 bases between the two ends. The germline V gene encodes CDR1 SGDLS and CDR2 YYNGEE. The CDR3 protein is CASSGTGPSSGNTIYF. The CDR3 DNA is TGTGCCAGCAGCGGGACTGGCCCGAGCTCTGGAAACACCATATATTTT.

V usage is TRBV7-2 and J usage is TRBJ1-3; 7 bases map to TRBD1. This CDR3 has 16 amino acids. CDR1 is SGHTA and CDR2 is FQGNSA in the germline V gene. V was clipped by 5 bases and J by 0 bases; unmatched bases: 7. The CDR3 sequence: CASSKTGQPSGNTIYF. In nucleotides, the CDR3 is TGTGCCAGCAGCAAGACAGGGCAACCCTCTGGAAACACCATATATTTT.

The chain carries TRBV19 and TRBJ2-7; 7 bases match TRBD2. J lost 2 bases, V lost 5 bases, and 9 bases had no gene match. Looked up from germline, CDR1 is LNHDA and CDR2 is SQIVND (reference sequence). The CDR3 is made up of 15 amino acids. CDR3 nucleotides: TGTGCCAGTAGTCCCCGCCCTAGCGGACCCTACGAGCAGTACTTC. Translation gives CASSPRPSGPYEQYF.

The V gene is TRBV2, the J gene TRBJ2-1; D is undetermined. Trimming left V 8 bases short and J 4 bases short, with 15 bases between. The CDR3 length is 14 residues. The germline CDR1 and CDR2 sequences are SNHLY and FYNNEI. CDR3 residues: CASLVQEHYNEQFF. The CDR3 DNA is TGTGCCAGCCTGGTGCAGGAGCATTACAATGAGCAGTTCTTC.

The CDR3 loop reads CASSTRDSGNTIYF. The CDR3 DNA follows: TGTGCCAGCAGCACCAGGGACTCTGGAAACACCATATATTTT. The chain recombines TRBV11-3 with TRBJ1-3; tentative D call: TRBD1 (5 bases). The CDR3 sequence is 14 residues long. V lost 5 bases, J lost 0 bases, and 8 bases lay in between. The V gene's germline CDR1 is SGHNT and CDR2 YENEEA.

This chain connects TRBV6-1 to TRBJ2-3; 7 nucleotides match TRBD2. The V gene's germline CDR1 is MNHNS and CDR2 SASEGT. The CDR3 is 13 residues long. V gave up 4 bases and J gave up 6 bases; unmatched junction bases: 4. CDR3 region: CASSGGTTDTQYF. CDR3 nucleotide sequence: TGTGCCAGCAGTGGGGGGACTACCGATACGCAGTATTTT.

V gene TRBV15 combines with J gene TRBJ2-3; TRBD2 aligns across 12 bases. Germline values: CDR1 LNHNV, CDR2 YYDKDF (reference sequence). The junction had 2 bases not matched to a gene; V was cut back by 0 bases and J by 4 bases. The CDR3 is 16 amino acids. The CDR3: CATSRDTSGRSDTQYF. The CDR3 nucleotides are TGTGCCACCAGCAGAGATACTAGCGGGAGGTCAGATACGCAGTATTTT.

This chain connects TRBV18 to TRBJ2-2, with TRBD2 matching 9 bases. CDR1 and CDR2 from the germline V gene are KGHSH and LQKENI. Trimming cost V 5 bases and J 4 bases; bases outside gene matches: 8. The CDR3 is made up of 16 amino acids. This chain's CDR3 is CASSKAGGPPTGELFF. CDR3 nucleotide sequence: TGTGCCAGCTCAAAAGCGGGAGGCCCTCCCACCGGGGAGCTGTTTTTT.

This sequence joins TRBV6-1 and TRBJ1-2; 8 nucleotides align to TRBD1. J was trimmed by 4 bases and V by 3 bases; bases with no gene match: 7. Germline CDR1 is MNHNS and CDR2 is SASEGT. The CDR3 covers 15 residues. The CDR3 here is CASSEAGGTGYGYTF. CDR3 coding DNA: TGTGCCAGCAGTGAGGCAGGGGGCACAGGCTATGGCTACACCTTC.

This chain uses TRBV12-5 with TRBJ2-2; no clear D gene. Trimming removed 7 bases from V and 3 bases from J, with 12 bases in between. This CDR3 is 14 amino acids long. Germline V gene lookup returns CDR1 LGHNT and CDR2 FRNRAP. The CDR3 sequence: CASATTAHTGELFF. The CDR3 nucleotides are TGTGCTAGTGCCACAACAGCCCACACCGGGGAGCTGTTTTTT.

The CDR3 sequence: CASSQDRSGVAANTDTQYF. CDR3 nucleotide sequence: TGCGCCAGCAGCCAAGATCGGTCAGGGGTAGCGGCCAATACAGATACGCAGTATTTT. The V call is TRBV4-1, the J call TRBJ2-3; D possibly matches TRBD1 or TRBD2 (6 bases each). V shed 0 bases and J shed 3 bases, with 22 bases lying between them. The CDR3 has 19 amino acids. The germline gives CDR1 MGHRA, CDR2 YSYEKL.

J is TRBJ2-7 and V is TRBV28, with D unresolved. V gave up 6 bases and J gave up 2 bases, with 17 bases separating them. This CDR3 contains 15 residues. From germline, CDR1 is MDHEN and CDR2 SYDVKM. CDR3 region: CASSKATFLAYEQYF. The CDR3, as DNA: TGTGCCAGCAGCAAGGCGACGTTTCTGGCCTACGAGCAGTACTTC. The variable domain in full, with the rest retrieved from reference TRBV28 and TRBJ2-7, is DVKVTQSSRYLVKRTGEKVFLECVQDMDHENMFWYRQDPGLGLRLIYFSYDVKMKEKGDIPEGYSVSREKKERFSLILESASTNQTSMYLCASSKATFLAYEQYFGPGTRLTVT.

V usage is TRBV15 and J usage is TRBJ2-5, with 9 bases that match TRBD1. Germline lookup yields CDR1 LNHNV and CDR2 YYDKDF (reference sequence). V lost 1 base to trimming and J lost 3 bases; unmatched junction nucleotides: 15. The CDR3 spans 19 residues. CDR3 DNA sequence: TGTGCCACCAGCAGAGGCCTACCAAACTGGGACAGGGAGAAAGAGACCCAGTACTTC. Translated, it gives CATSRGLPNWDREKETQYF. Variable domain in full (rest from reference TRBV15 and TRBJ2-5): DAMVIQNPRYQVTQFGKPVTLSCSQTLNHNVMYWYQQKSSQAPKLLFHYYDKDFNNEADTPDNFQSRRPNTSFCFLDIRSPGLGDTAMYLCATSRGLPNWDREKETQYFGPGTRLLVL.

The V and J genes are TRBV18 and TRBJ2-2; possibly TRBD1 for D (5 bases). V was shortened by 2 bases and J by 4 bases, with 11 bases between the two germline ends. Germline values: CDR1 KGHSH, CDR2 LQKENI. This CDR3 contains 15 residues. The CDR3 region has the DNA TGTGCCAGCTCACCATGGAGACAGAGCACCGGGGAGCTGTTTTTT. It yields the protein CASSPWRQSTGELFF.

The CDR3 DNA is TGTGCCAGCAGCTTATACGCGAATATAGATACGCAGTATTTT. It yields the protein CASSLYANIDTQYF. The chain is built from TRBV7-9 and TRBJ2-3; D is undetermined. This CDR3 comprises 14 residues. CDR1 SEHNR and CDR2 FQNEAQ come from the germline V gene (reference sequence). The V gene lost 2 bases and the J gene lost 5 bases, with 11 bases spanning the gap.

The chain has TRBV5-1 and TRBJ2-4; maybe TRBD1 (5 bases). Germline V lookup: CDR1 SGHRS, CDR2 YFSETQ. This CDR3 comprises 15 residues. The V and J ends lost 0 bases and 5 bases respectively, with 12 bases between them. CDR3 nucleotides: TGCGCCAGCAGCTTGGGTGGGGCTGACGAAAACATTCAGTACTTC. Its translation is CASSLGGADENIQYF.

The chain combines TRBV5-1 with TRBJ2-3; 7 bases are a match to TRBD2. V shed 4 bases, J shed 4 bases, and the junction held 6 bases outside the gene matches. CDR1 is SGHRS and CDR2 is YFSETQ in the germline V gene. CDR3 size: 14 residues. CDR3 DNA: TGCGCCAGCAGCAGGGGAGGGGTTTCAGATACGCAGTATTTT. This encodes CASSRGGVSDTQYF.